This T cell receptor (beta chain) was retrieved from a study of shared T cell receptors in the human thymus. TCRdb's copy holds only in-frame clones and misses some; the assay was immunoSEQ multiplex PCR. There are fewer than 700,000 clones in the sample; roughly 90% occur only once, and over 0.008% lies in the top ten. This CDR3 comprises 17 residues. The same data also contributed to another study, on human thymus T cells. That study adds: Those donating were healthy Finnish infants in corrective surgery for congenital heart defects. Resections removed during corrective heart surgery provided the thymus tissue used.

This TCR came from a boy under two years old with a congenital heart defect. The chain employs TRBV21-1 and TRBJ1-1; the table gives TRBD1 as D, unverified against the DNA. TRBV21-1 is recorded as a pseudogene. The specimen sequenced was thymocytes. The CDR3: CASTKRGIGTGDTEAFF. In DNA, the CDR3 is TGTGCCAGCACCAAAAGGGGGATCGGGACAGGGGACACTGAAGCTTTCTTT.